Below, 19 T cell receptor beta chains from the same sample are listed, as sequenced in a study of regulatory T cells in long-lasting Graves disease. Combining iRepertoire HTBI primers with Arm-PCR of CDR3 regions, the authors built TCR beta libraries. TCRdb ran MiXCR on the multiplex PCR reads and lists one entry per CDR3 protein. The data contain about 400,000 distinct CDR3 sequences, 15% of them singletons. As for time point: newly diagnosed GD, antithyroid drugs for less than 3 months. The TCR library used RNA extracted from PBMCs. These records were also assigned to another study, of T cells in Graves' hyperthyroidism and ophthalmopathy.

The source material was peripheral blood mononuclear cells (PBMCs), sampled at new diagnosis, from a patient treated with antithyroid drugs. All receptors derive from a woman between 35 and 50 years old with Graves disease.

Ten or more counts support this clonotype. V is TRBV2 and J is TRBJ1-4, with D tentatively TRBD1 (5 bases). The CDR3 has 18 amino acids. V lost 2 bases and J 2 bases, leaving 18 bases between the germline ends. CDR1 SNHLY and CDR2 FYNNEI come from the germline V gene. CDR3 sequence: CASSETSPLQATNEKLFF. The CDR3 bases are TGTGCCAGCAGTGAAACGTCCCCGTTACAGGCGACTAATGAAAAACTGTTTTTT.

Notes on this clonotype: This may be a read error: a much more frequent sequence differs by one nucleotide. This chain links TRBV5-6 with TRBJ2-7; TRBD1 matches at 7 bases. The V gene's germline CDR1 is SGHDT and CDR2 YYEEEE. The CDR3 is made up of 14 amino acids. The CDR3 region has the DNA TGTGCCAGCAGCTTGATCGCACAGGGGAGCGAGCGGTACTTC. This encodes CASSLIAQGSERYF.

The V call is TRBV20-1, the J call TRBJ2-1; 16 positions match TRBD2. CDR3 length: 22 residues. The J segment lost 8 bases and the V segment lost 6 bases, leaving 28 bases of the junction unmatched. Germline V gene data show CDR1 as DFQATT and CDR2 as SNEGSKA (reference sequence). The CDR3 bases are TGCAGTGCCTACGGGACTAGCGGGAGGGCCAAAGGGGCCTCCTTGGACGAAGATGAGCAGTTCTTC. It is translated as CSAYGTSGRAKGASLDEDEQFF.

The V call is TRBV27, the J call TRBJ1-1, with 9 bases fitting TRBD1. CDR1 is MNHEY, CDR2 SMNVEV, per germline (reference sequence). This CDR3 region has 16 residues. Losses at the gene ends were 3 bases for V and 4 bases for J; bases not matched to a gene: 9. Here the CDR3 DNA reads TGTGCCAGCAGTTTTTATACAGGGGGCTCGCTCACTGAAGCTTTCTTT. It yields the protein CASSFYTGGSLTEAFF.

The V and J genes are TRBV28 and TRBJ2-7; TRBD1 might be the D (5 bases). The germline V and J ends were trimmed by 10 bases and 6 bases, with 19 bases remaining between them. The CDR3 runs 13 residues. The germline gives CDR1 MDHEN, CDR2 SYDVKM. The CDR3 region is CATAWGPSPEQYF. The CDR3 nucleotides are TGTGCCACGGCCTGGGGCCCGAGTCCCGAGCAGTACTTC.

The chain carries TRBV9 and TRBJ2-1; 8 bases map to TRBD2. V lost 0 bases, J lost 4 bases, and 3 bases stayed unmatched. This CDR3 spans 15 amino acids. Germline assignment: CDR1 SGDLS and CDR2 YYNGEE. In DNA, the CDR3 is TGTGCCAGCAGCGTAGCTAGCGGGTTGTACAATGAGCAGTTCTTC. This sequence encodes CASSVASGLYNEQFF.

This chain uses TRBV20-1 with TRBJ1-5, with D possibly TRBD1 on 6 matching bases. The V end was cut by 6 bases, the J end by 3 bases, with 12 bases between. The CDR3 length is 13 residues. Germline V gives CDR1 DFQATT, CDR2 SNEGSKA (reference sequence). The CDR3 coding sequence is TGCAGTGCCTTGGGACAAAACAATCAGCCCCAGCATTTT. It codes for CSALGQNNQPQHF.

This clonotype was seen a few times. This sequence joins TRBV6-5 and TRBJ2-1, with a possible D match to TRBD2 (6 bases). CDR1 is MNHEY and CDR2 is SVGAGI in the germline V gene. CDR3 length equals 24 residues. With 0 bases removed from V and 0 bases from J, the gap between germline ends came to 33 bases. CDR3 bases: TGTGCCAGCAGTTACTCGATAAACTTTTGGCGGGAACAAACCCCTGTCAGCTCCTACAATGAGCAGTTCTTC. It yields the protein CASSYSINFWREQTPVSSYNEQFF.

This clonotype was observed many times. This sequence joins TRBV13 and TRBJ2-7; maybe TRBD1 (6 bases). Germline V CDR1 and CDR2: PRHDT, FYEKMQ (reference sequence). Trimming stripped 1 base from V and 3 bases from J, with 13 bases between. The CDR3 runs to 15 residues. The DNA of the CDR3 is TGTGCCAGCAGCTTAGATGGATTAGGGGGCTACGAGCAGTACTTC. Translation: CASSLDGLGGYEQYF.

This rearrangement joins TRBV19 to TRBJ2-3; D gene unclear. V dropped 3 bases and J dropped 6 bases, with 10 bases sitting between them. The CDR3 consists of 13 residues. Looked up from germline, CDR1 is LNHDA and CDR2 is SQIVND (reference sequence). The CDR3 DNA is TGTGCCAGTAGTATCTCCAGGACGGATACGCAGTATTTT. Its translation: CASSISRTDTQYF. Together with reference TRBV19 and TRBJ2-3, the CDR3 gives the full variable domain: DGGITQSPKYLFRKEGQNVTLSCEQNLNHDAMYWYRQDPGQGLRLIYYSQIVNDFQKGDIAEGYSVSREKKESFPLTVTSAQKNPTAFYLCASSISRTDTQYFGPGTRLTVL.

This clonotype was found many times. The gene calls are TRBV6-2 or TRBV6-3 and TRBJ2-1; 7 nucleotides align to TRBD1. The trim removed 10 bases at V and 3 bases at J, leaving 9 bases unmatched. Germline V gives CDR1 MNHEY, CDR2 SVGEGT. The CDR3 runs to 14 residues. The CDR3 sequence is CATEEGGFYNEQFF. CDR3 nucleotide sequence: TGTGCCACCGAGGAAGGGGGCTTCTACAATGAGCAGTTCTTC.

In its sample, this clonotype was seen many times. This rearrangement joins TRBV27 to TRBJ2-7; 11 nucleotides agree with TRBD1. Germline lookup yields CDR1 MNHEY and CDR2 SMNVEV (reference sequence). The CDR3 contains 17 residues. V gave up 0 bases and J gave up 2 bases; unmatched junction bases: 6. The CDR3 here is CASSLSGQGALTYEQYF. The CDR3 DNA is TGTGCCAGCAGTTTATCTGGACAGGGGGCGCTGACCTACGAGCAGTACTTC.

This clonotype was found many times. CDR3 sequence (DNA): TGTGCCAGCACAACCAAGCTAGGGGGGAACTATGGCTACACCTTC. Translating it yields CASTTKLGGNYGYTF. The rearrangement links TRBV2 to TRBJ1-2; the D gene is possibly TRBD1 (6 bases). This CDR3 spans 15 amino acids. The V end lost 7 bases, the J end lost 2 bases, and 17 bases lay between the germline ends. Germline V lookup: CDR1 SNHLY, CDR2 FYNNEI.

Remarks on this clonotype: A much larger clonotype is one base distant, so this may be a read error. The V gene is TRBV28, the J gene TRBJ2-7, with D perhaps assigned TRBD1 or TRBD2 (6 bases each). Trimming stripped 3 bases from V and 3 bases from J, with 12 bases between. Per germline, CDR1 MDHEN and CDR2 SYDVKM. This CDR3 is built from 14 residues. The CDR3 spells CASSFGGRLYEQYF. The CDR3 DNA is TGTGCCAGCAGTTTCGGGGGCAGACTCTACGAGCAGTACTTC.

This clonotype is a singleton in its sample. The V and J genes are TRBV9 and TRBJ2-7; D might be TRBD2 (6 bases). The CDR3 loop spans 16 amino acids. V lost 0 bases and J 0 bases, leaving 13 bases between the germline ends. CDR1 and CDR2 from the germline V gene are SGDLS and YYNGEE. CDR3 DNA sequence: TGTGCCAGCAGCGTAGGGGGGGACTCAAGCTCCTACGAGCAGTACTTC. Its protein product is CASSVGGDSSSYEQYF.

On this clonotype itself: A read error may be the cause here, since a much bigger clone is one base away. V and J are TRBV20-1 and TRBJ2-7, with D hard to call. From germline, CDR1 is DFQATT and CDR2 SNEGSKA (reference sequence). The CDR3 loop spans 13 amino acids. CDR3 coding DNA: TGCAGTGCTAGTCACAGTCCATCCTACGAGCAGTGCTTC. As protein: CSASHSPSYEQCF.

This clonotype was recorded a few times. This chain joins TRBV12-3 or TRBV12-4 and TRBJ1-2, with 7 bases lining up with TRBD1. V lost 7 bases, J lost 4 bases, and 9 bases stayed unmatched. This CDR3 contains 14 residues. In DNA, the CDR3 is TGTGCCAGCACCCGAAGCCGGGACAGCTATGGCTACACCTTC. Amino acid sequence: CASTRSRDSYGYTF.

Worth noting for this clonotype: A much larger clone lies a single base off, so this may be a read error. The rearrangement uses TRBV28 and TRBJ1-1, with D possibly matching TRBD1 (5 bases). There are 15 residues in the CDR3. V was pared by 8 bases and J by 1 base, with 17 bases between. Germline V gives CDR1 MDHEN, CDR2 SYDVKM. The CDR3 sequence is CASGLIGGENTEAFF. In DNA, the CDR3 is TGTGCCAGCGGTCTTATTGGAGGGGAGAACACTGAAGCTTTCTTT.

This clonotype was counted only a few times. One junction end disagrees with the germline gene, perhaps due to a read error. This chain connects TRBV7-2 to TRBJ2-7; no firm D call. The CDR3 covers 11 residues. Germline V gene data show CDR1 as SGHTA and CDR2 as FQGNSA. Here the CDR3 reads CASSSGTEQHF. CDR3 DNA sequence: TGTGCCAGCAGCTCCGGCACCGAGCAGCACTTC. Full variable domain (rest looked up from reference TRBV7-2 and TRBJ2-7): GAGVSQSPSNKVTEKGKDVELRCDPISGHTALYWYRQSLGQGLEFLIYFQGNSAPDKSGLPSDRFSAERTGGSVSTLTIQRTQQEDSAVYLCASSSGTEQHFGPGTRLTVT.